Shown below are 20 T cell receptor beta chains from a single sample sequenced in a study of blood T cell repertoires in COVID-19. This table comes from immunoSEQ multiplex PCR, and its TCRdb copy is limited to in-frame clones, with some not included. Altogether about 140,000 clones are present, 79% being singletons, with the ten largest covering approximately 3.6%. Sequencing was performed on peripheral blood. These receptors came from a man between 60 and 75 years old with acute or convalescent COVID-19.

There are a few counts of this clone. The DNA for the CDR3 is TGTGCCAGCAGCTTCCTCGCGGGAGGGCTCAATGAGCAGTTCTTC. As protein: CASSFLAGGLNEQFF. The chain links TRBV11-1 to TRBJ2-1; 9 bases are shared with TRBD2. V dropped 3 bases and J dropped 6; count of bases not matched to a gene: 6. Germline lookup yields CDR1 SGHAT and CDR2 FQDESV (reference sequence). This CDR3 comprises 15 residues.

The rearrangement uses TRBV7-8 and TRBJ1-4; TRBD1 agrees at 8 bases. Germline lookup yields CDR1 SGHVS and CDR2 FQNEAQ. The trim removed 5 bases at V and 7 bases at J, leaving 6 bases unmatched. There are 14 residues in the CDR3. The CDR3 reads CASSPRTGSEKLFF. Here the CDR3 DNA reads TGTGCCAGCAGCCCCCGGACAGGGAGTGAAAAACTGTTTTTT. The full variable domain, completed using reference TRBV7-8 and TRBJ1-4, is GAGVSQSPRYKVAKRGQDVALRCDPISGHVSLFWYQQALGQGPEFLTYFQNEAQLDKSGLPSDRFFAERPEGSVSTLKIQRTQQEDSAVYLCASSPRTGSEKLFFGSGTQLSVL.

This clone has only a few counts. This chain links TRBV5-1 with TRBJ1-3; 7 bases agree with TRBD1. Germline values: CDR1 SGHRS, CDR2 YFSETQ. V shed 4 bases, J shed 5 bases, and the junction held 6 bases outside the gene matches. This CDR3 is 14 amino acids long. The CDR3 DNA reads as TGCGCCAGCAGCGGGGGACAGTTGAGAAACACCATATATTTT. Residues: CASSGGQLRNTIYF.

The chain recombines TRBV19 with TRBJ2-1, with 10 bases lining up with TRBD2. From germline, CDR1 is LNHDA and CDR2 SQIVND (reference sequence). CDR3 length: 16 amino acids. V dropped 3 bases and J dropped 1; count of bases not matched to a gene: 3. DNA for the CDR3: TGTGCCAGTAGTATGACACTAGCGGGATCCTACAATGAGCAGTTCTTC. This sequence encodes CASSMTLAGSYNEQFF.

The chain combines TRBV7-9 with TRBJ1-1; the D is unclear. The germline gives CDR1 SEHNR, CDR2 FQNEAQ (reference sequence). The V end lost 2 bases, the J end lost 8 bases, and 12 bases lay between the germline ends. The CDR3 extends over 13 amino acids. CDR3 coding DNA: TGTGCCAGCAGCTTAACGGACTACCCCGAAGCTTTCTTT. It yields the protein CASSLTDYPEAFF.

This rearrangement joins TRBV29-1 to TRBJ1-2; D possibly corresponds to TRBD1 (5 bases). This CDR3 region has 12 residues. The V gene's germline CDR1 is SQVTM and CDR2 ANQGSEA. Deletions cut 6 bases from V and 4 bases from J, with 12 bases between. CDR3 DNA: TGCAGCGTGGCGACGACAGCCTATGGCTACACCTTC. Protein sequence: CSVATTAYGYTF.

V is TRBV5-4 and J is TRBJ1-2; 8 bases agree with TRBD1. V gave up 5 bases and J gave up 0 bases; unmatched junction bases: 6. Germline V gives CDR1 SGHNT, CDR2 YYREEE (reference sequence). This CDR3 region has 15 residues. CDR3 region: CASRDTGGANYGYTF. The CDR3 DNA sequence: TGTGCCAGCAGAGATACAGGGGGAGCTAACTATGGCTACACCTTC.

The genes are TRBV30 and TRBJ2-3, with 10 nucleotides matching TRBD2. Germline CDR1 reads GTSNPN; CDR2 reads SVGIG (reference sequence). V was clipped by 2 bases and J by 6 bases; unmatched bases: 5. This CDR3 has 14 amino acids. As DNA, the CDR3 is TGTGCCTGGAGTCCCGGGACTAGCGCCGATACGCAGTATTTT. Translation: CAWSPGTSADTQYF. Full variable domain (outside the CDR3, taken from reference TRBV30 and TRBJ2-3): SQTIHQWPATLVQPVGSPLSLECTVEGTSNPNLYWYRQAAGRGLQLLFYSVGIGQISSEVPQNLSASRPQDRQFILSSKKLLLSDSGFYLCAWSPGTSADTQYFGPGTRLTVL.

Written as DNA, the CDR3 is TGTGCCAGCAGCTATAGGGACAGTCTCAATGAGCAGTTCTTC. This translates into CASSYRDSLNEQFF. The chain couples TRBV5-4 to TRBJ2-1, with 7 bases matching TRBD1. Germline values: CDR1 SGHNT, CDR2 YYREEE (reference sequence). V was clipped by 3 bases and J by 6 bases; unmatched bases: 6. The CDR3 consists of 14 residues.

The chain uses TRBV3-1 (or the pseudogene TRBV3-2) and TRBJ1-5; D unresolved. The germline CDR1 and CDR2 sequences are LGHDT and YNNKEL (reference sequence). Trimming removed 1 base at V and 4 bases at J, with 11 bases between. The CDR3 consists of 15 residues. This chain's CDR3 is CASSQGWSTNQPQHF. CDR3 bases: TGTGCCAGCAGCCAAGGGTGGTCTACTAATCAGCCCCAGCATTTT.

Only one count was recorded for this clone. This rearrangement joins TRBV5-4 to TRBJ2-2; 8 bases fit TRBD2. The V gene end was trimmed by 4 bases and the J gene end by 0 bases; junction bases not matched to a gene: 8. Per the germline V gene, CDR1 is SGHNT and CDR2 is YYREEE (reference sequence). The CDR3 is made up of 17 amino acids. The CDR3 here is CASSPIAGPANTGELFF. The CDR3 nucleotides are TGTGCCAGCAGCCCCATAGCGGGACCCGCGAACACCGGGGAGCTGTTTTTT.

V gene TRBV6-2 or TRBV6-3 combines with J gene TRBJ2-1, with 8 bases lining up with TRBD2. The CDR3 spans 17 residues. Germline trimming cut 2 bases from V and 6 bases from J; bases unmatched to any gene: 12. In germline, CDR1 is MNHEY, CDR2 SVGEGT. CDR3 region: CASSYTPGGRRINEQFF. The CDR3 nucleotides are TGTGCCAGCAGTTACACTCCCGGCGGGAGGCGTATCAATGAGCAGTTCTTC.

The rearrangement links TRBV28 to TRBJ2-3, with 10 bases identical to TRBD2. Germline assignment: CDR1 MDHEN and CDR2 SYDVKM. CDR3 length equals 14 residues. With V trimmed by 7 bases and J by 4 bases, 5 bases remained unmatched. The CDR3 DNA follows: TGTGCCAGCAAAGAAGCGGGAGGGGCAGATACGCAGTATTTT. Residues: CASKEAGGADTQYF.

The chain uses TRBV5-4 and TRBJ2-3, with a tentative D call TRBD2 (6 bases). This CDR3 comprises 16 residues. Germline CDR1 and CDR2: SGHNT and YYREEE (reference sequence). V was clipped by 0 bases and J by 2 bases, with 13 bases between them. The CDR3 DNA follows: TGTGCCAGCAGCTTGGGTGACGGGAGATACACAGATACGCAGTATTTT. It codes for CASSLGDGRYTDTQYF.

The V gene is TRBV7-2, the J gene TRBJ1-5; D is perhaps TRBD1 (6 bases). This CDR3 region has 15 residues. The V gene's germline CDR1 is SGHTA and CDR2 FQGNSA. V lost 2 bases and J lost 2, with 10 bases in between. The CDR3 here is CASSLWGGGNQPQHF. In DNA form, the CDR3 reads TGTGCCAGCAGCTTATGGGGGGGCGGCAATCAGCCCCAGCATTTT.

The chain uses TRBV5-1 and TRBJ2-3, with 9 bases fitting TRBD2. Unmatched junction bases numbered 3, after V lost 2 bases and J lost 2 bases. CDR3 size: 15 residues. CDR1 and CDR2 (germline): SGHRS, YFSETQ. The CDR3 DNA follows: TGCGCCAGCAGCTTCCCTAGCGGGGCCACAGATACGCAGTATTTT. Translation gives CASSFPSGATDTQYF.

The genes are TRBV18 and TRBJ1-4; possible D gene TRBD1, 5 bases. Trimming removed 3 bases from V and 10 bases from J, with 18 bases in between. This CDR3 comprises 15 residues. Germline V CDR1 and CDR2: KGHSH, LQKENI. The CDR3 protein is CASSPPGRTGGKLFF. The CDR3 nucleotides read TGTGCCAGCTCACCCCCGGGACGGACGGGAGGAAAACTGTTTTTT.

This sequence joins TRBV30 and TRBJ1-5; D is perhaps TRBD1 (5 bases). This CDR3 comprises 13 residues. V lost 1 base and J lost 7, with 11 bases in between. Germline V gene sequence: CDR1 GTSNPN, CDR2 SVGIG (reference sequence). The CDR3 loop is CAWSEGDRQPQHF. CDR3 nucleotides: TGTGCCTGGAGTGAAGGGGATCGGCAGCCCCAGCATTTT.

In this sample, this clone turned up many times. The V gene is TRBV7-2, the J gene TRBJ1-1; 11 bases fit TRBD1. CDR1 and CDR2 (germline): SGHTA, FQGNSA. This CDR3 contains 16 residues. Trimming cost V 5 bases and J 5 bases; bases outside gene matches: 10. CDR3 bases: TGTGCCAGCAGCCCCGGGACAGGGGGATCGGGGACTGAAGCTTTCTTT. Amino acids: CASSPGTGGSGTEAFF.

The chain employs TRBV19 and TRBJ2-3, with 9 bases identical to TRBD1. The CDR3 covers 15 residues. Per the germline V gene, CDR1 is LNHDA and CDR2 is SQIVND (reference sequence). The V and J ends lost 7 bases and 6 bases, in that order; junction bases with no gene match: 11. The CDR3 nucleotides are TGTGCCAGTAAACAGGGACAGGGTACTGGCGATACGCAGTATTTT. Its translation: CASKQGQGTGDTQYF.